Each of the 21 T cell receptor beta chains below was sequenced from the same sample in a study of T-cell reconstitution after alpha-beta-depleted transplantation in children. For TCRbeta, the library was prepared with unique molecular identifiers. MiXCR, run by TCRdb on the PCR reads, gives a single entry per CDR3 protein. The table records approximately 520,000 distinct CDR3 sequences, more than 9.5% of them present only once. The sample here was PBMCs, mostly from graft donor cells, taken 180 days after TCRalphabeta/CD19-depleted stem cell transplant. The receptors were sampled from a female patient between 2 and 15 years old who had a stem cell transplant for aplastic anemia, so the T cells may come from the graft donor.

The V gene is TRBV11-2, the J gene TRBJ2-1, with 7 bases matching TRBD1. Trimming at V came to 4 bases and at J to 8 bases, leaving 8 bases not matched to a gene. There are 14 residues in the CDR3. Germline assignment: CDR1 SGHAT and CDR2 FQNNGV. CDR3 nucleotide sequence: TGTGCCAGCAGCTCAATACAGGGGCACCATGAGCAGTTCTTC. This codes for CASSSIQGHHEQFF.

The rearrangement uses TRBV5-1 and TRBJ2-1; 13 bases agree with TRBD2. CDR1 and CDR2 from the germline V gene are SGHRS and YFSETQ. V gave up 6 bases and J gave up 7 bases; unmatched junction bases: 13. This CDR3 spans 17 amino acids. The CDR3 bases are TGCGCCAGCACTACGAGACGGACTAGCGGGAGTATTAATGAGCAGTTCTTC. The encoded protein is CASTTRRTSGSINEQFF.

This clonotype was picked up a small number of times. The chain uses TRBV7-9 and TRBJ2-7, with D unresolved. Per germline, CDR1 SEHNR and CDR2 FQNEAQ (reference sequence). Trimming stripped 4 bases from V and 3 bases from J, with 19 bases between. The length of the CDR3 is 16 residues. CDR3 protein: CASSSLGTRSGYEQYF. CDR3 nucleotide sequence: TGTGCCAGCAGCTCCCTAGGAACCCGGTCTGGCTACGAGCAGTACTTC.

The chain has TRBV19 and TRBJ2-3; no reliable D call. CDR3 length equals 13 residues. V was pared by 1 base and J by 5 bases, with 7 bases between. The germline V gene encodes CDR1 LNHDA and CDR2 SQIVND (reference sequence). CDR3 bases: TGTGCCAGTAGTATAGGCCCCGGAGATACGCAGTATTTT. Its translation is CASSIGPGDTQYF.

The chain is built from TRBV10-3 and TRBJ2-1, with 8 bases identical to TRBD2. The junction had 8 bases not matched to a gene; V was cut back by 8 bases and J by 5 bases. This CDR3 contains 14 residues. Germline V gene sequence: CDR1 ENHRY, CDR2 SYGVKD. The CDR3 protein is CAIHSGEGNNEQFF. The CDR3 nucleotides are TGTGCCATCCATAGCGGGGAGGGAAACAATGAGCAGTTCTTC.

This clonotype occurred a few times. The chain uses TRBV12-3 or TRBV12-4 and TRBJ1-1; D perhaps matches TRBD1 (5 bases). The CDR3 is 16 amino acids. V was pared by 6 bases and J by 3 bases, with 20 bases between. The CDR3 reads CASSPFRGGGHTEAFF. DNA of the CDR3: TGTGCCAGCAGCCCGTTCCGGGGGGGTGGCCACACTGAAGCTTTCTTT.

The J gene is TRBJ1-2, the V gene TRBV7-2; 11 bases are shared with TRBD1. After removal of 5 bases from V and 5 bases from J, the junction contained 10 bases not matched to a gene. Germline-derived CDR1 and CDR2 are SGHTA and FQGNSA. The CDR3 extends over 16 amino acids. Here the CDR3 reads CASSRHGQGARYGYTF. The CDR3 nucleotides are TGTGCCAGCAGCCGCCATGGACAGGGGGCGCGATATGGCTACACCTTC.

This clonotype turned up a few times. The chain couples TRBV19 to TRBJ2-3; 9 nucleotides match TRBD2. Looked up from germline, CDR1 is LNHDA and CDR2 is SQIVND (reference sequence). V was clipped by 10 bases and J by 4 bases; unmatched bases: 12. CDR3 length: 15 residues. In DNA, the CDR3 is TGTGCCACCCAACGGCGGGAGGGCCCCTCAGATACGCAGTATTTT. Translated: CATQRREGPSDTQYF.

This clonotype was observed a few times. The rearrangement uses TRBV7-2 and TRBJ1-2; possible D gene TRBD1, 5 bases. This CDR3 has 14 residues. Germline lookup yields CDR1 SGHTA and CDR2 FQGNSA. The V gene lost 6 bases and the J gene lost 3 bases, with 14 bases spanning the gap. The CDR3 here is CASSSFLGDYGYTF. DNA of the CDR3: TGTGCCAGCAGTTCTTTTTTGGGGGACTATGGCTACACCTTC.

A remark on this clonotype: At one of its ends the junction is not consistent with the germline gene, which may arise from a read error. The genes are TRBV12-3 or TRBV12-4 and TRBJ1-5; unclear D gene. CDR3 length: 13 residues. The CDR3 DNA reads TGTACCAGCAGTTCCGGGGACAATCAGCCCCAGCATTTT. Translation gives CTSSSGDNQPQHF.

This clonotype came up a few times. DNA for the CDR3: TGTGCCAGCTCACCCACAGTGTTCGCCACCGGGGAGCTGTTTTTT. Protein: CASSPTVFATGELFF. The V call is TRBV18, the J call TRBJ2-2, with unresolved D. The CDR3 has 15 amino acids. V lost 3 bases and J 4 bases, leaving 12 bases between the germline ends. From germline, CDR1 is KGHSH and CDR2 LQKENI.

This clonotype was seen a handful of times. V usage is TRBV29-1 and J usage is TRBJ1-2; a weak D match, TRBD1 (5 bases). The CDR3 covers 14 residues. CDR1 SQVTM and CDR2 ANQGSEA come from the germline V gene. With 4 bases removed from V and 1 base from J, the gap between germline ends came to 13 bases. CDR3 nucleotides: TGCAGCGTTGTAAAGGGGCCGTTTAACTATGGCTACACCTTC. This gives the protein CSVVKGPFNYGYTF.

The V and J genes are TRBV12-3 or TRBV12-4 and TRBJ2-5; 8 positions agree with TRBD2. The CDR3 sequence is 16 residues long. Trimming cost V 6 bases and J 2 bases; bases outside gene matches: 11. Written as DNA, the CDR3 is TGTGCCAGCAGACGACCCACCTCTAGCGGGCAAGAGACCCAGTACTTC. This encodes CASRRPTSSGQETQYF.

In this sample, this clonotype turned up many times. The chain joins TRBV29-1 to TRBJ1-3; 8 nucleotides align to TRBD1. The V gene's germline CDR1 is SQVTM and CDR2 ANQGSEA. CDR3 length equals 14 residues. The CDR3 region has the DNA TGCAGTGCTTCAGGGGGCCTCTCTGGAAACACCATATATTTT. This translates into CSASGGLSGNTIYF.

This clonotype was recorded a few times. The CDR3: CASSLGDRRAEQYV. The DNA for the CDR3 is TGTGCCAGCAGTTTGGGGGACAGGCGCGCCGAGCAGTACGTC. The J gene is TRBJ2-7, the V gene TRBV28; TRBD1 agrees at 8 bases. The CDR3 loop spans 14 amino acids. V lost 3 bases and J lost 6; bases outside the gene matches: 7. Germline V gives CDR1 MDHEN, CDR2 SYDVKM.

This clonotype was seen a handful of times. This rearrangement joins TRBV29-1 to TRBJ2-1, with D perhaps TRBD2 (6 bases). CDR3 length equals 16 residues. Between the trimmed V and J ends, which lost 4 bases and 6 bases, there was a span of 22 bases. CDR1 and CDR2 (germline): SQVTM, ANQGSEA. The CDR3: CSVVSRSGRVGNEQFF. In nucleotides, the CDR3 is TGCAGCGTTGTGAGCCGTTCCGGGAGAGTCGGCAATGAGCAGTTCTTC.

The V gene is TRBV28, the J gene TRBJ2-3; TRBD2 matches at 12 bases. Per the germline V gene, CDR1 is MDHEN and CDR2 is SYDVKM. CDR3 length: 18 residues. Germline trimming cut 5 bases from V and 1 base from J; bases unmatched to any gene: 10. CDR3 coding DNA: TGTGCCAGCAGTCTAACGGGTCTAGCGGGAGGGCGCACAGATACGCAGTATTTT. It is translated as CASSLTGLAGGRTDTQYF. The complete variable domain, with remaining parts taken from reference TRBV28 and TRBJ2-3, reads DVKVTQSSRYLVKRTGEKVFLECVQDMDHENMFWYRQDPGLGLRLIYFSYDVKMKEKGDIPEGYSVSREKKERFSLILESASTNQTSMYLCASSLTGLAGGRTDTQYFGPGTRLTVL.

This rearrangement joins TRBV29-1 to TRBJ2-3; no firm D call. Trimming left V 2 bases short and J 1 base short, with 10 bases between. This CDR3 region has 14 residues. From germline, CDR1 is SQVTM and CDR2 ANQGSEA. The CDR3 here is CSVEIHEGTDTQYF. The CDR3 DNA sequence: TGCAGCGTTGAAATACATGAGGGCACAGATACGCAGTATTTT.

This clonotype was detected a few times. The chain recombines TRBV28 with TRBJ1-1; no definite D call. Germline V gene data show CDR1 as MDHEN and CDR2 as SYDVKM. This CDR3 is built from 14 residues. The V and J ends lost 3 bases and 5 bases respectively, with 13 bases between them. As DNA, the CDR3 is TGTGCCAGCAGTTTGTTCGGGGTCCGAACTGAAGCTTTCTTT. Translation gives CASSLFGVRTEAFF. Filled out from reference TRBV28 and TRBJ1-1, the complete variable domain reads DVKVTQSSRYLVKRTGEKVFLECVQDMDHENMFWYRQDPGLGLRLIYFSYDVKMKEKGDIPEGYSVSREKKERFSLILESASTNQTSMYLCASSLFGVRTEAFFGQGTRLTVV.

The chain uses TRBV4-2 and TRBJ2-7; D is unclear. V lost 0 bases and J 2 bases, leaving 14 bases between the germline ends. CDR3 length: 16 residues. The germline CDR1 and CDR2 sequences are LGHNA and YNFKEQ. The CDR3 DNA reads TGTGCCAGCAGCCAAGAGCCCCCAATAAAAACCTACGAGCAGTACTTC. Residues: CASSQEPPIKTYEQYF.

This clonotype was counted a few times. The gene calls are TRBV28 and TRBJ1-1, with a weak D call TRBD1 (6 bases). Trimming took 4 bases from V and 3 from J, leaving 21 bases between them. The CDR3 is 17 amino acids. In germline, CDR1 is MDHEN, CDR2 SYDVKM. CDR3 region: CASSSYGSGAKHTEAFF. Here the CDR3 DNA reads TGTGCCAGCAGTTCATATGGGTCGGGGGCGAAACACACTGAAGCTTTCTTT.